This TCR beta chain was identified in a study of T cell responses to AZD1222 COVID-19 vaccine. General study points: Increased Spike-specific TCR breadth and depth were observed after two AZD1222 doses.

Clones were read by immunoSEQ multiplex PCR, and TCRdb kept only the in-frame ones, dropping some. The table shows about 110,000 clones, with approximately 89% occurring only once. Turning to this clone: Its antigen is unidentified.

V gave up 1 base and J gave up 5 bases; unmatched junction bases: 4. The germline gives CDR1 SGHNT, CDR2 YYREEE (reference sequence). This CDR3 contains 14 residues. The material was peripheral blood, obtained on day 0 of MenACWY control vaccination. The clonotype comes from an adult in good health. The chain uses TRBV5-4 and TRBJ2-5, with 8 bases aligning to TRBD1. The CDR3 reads CASSLQGAIETQYF. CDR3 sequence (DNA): TGTGCCAGCAGCTTGCAGGGGGCTATCGAGACCCAGTACTTC.